What follows are 5 T cell receptor beta chains derived from one specimen sequenced in a study of human T cells and chemical hapten exposure. From the RACE reads, TCRdb called clonotypes with MiXCR, one entry per CDR3 protein. The sample consists of some 45,000 distinct CDR3 sequences, almost 4.5% of them appearing once. The time point denotes: healthy volunteer bleed at 2 weeks. It was unfractionated whole blood from which total RNA was extracted. The source material was whole blood. All receptors derive from a human donor in good health. Some clones in this sample may be carry-over from other donors' samples.

This clonotype has just a few counts. The rearrangement links TRBV3-1 to TRBJ1-2, with D perhaps TRBD1 (5 bases). The CDR3 extends over 15 amino acids. Deletions cut 0 bases from V and 4 bases from J, with 12 bases between. Germline CDR1 and CDR2: LGHDT and YNNKEL (reference sequence). CDR3 sequence: CASSQDVQALYGYTF. The CDR3 nucleotides are TGTGCCAGCAGCCAAGATGTACAGGCCCTCTATGGCTACACCTTC. The variable domain in full, with the rest retrieved from reference TRBV3-1 and TRBJ1-2, is DTAVSQTPKYLVTQMGNDKSIKCEQNLGHDTMYWYKQDSKKFLKIMFSYNNKELIINETVPNRFSPKSPDKAHLNLHINSLELGDSAVYFCASSQDVQALYGYTFGSGTRLTVV.

The chain combines TRBV11-2 with TRBJ2-3; D gene unclear. The V gene lost 3 bases and the J gene lost 2 bases, with 9 bases spanning the gap. Germline assignment: CDR1 SGHAT and CDR2 FQNNGV. CDR3 length: 14 residues. The CDR3, as DNA: TGTGCCAGCAGCTTTGGAAAGACCACAGATACGCAGTATTTT. Amino acid sequence: CASSFGKTTDTQYF.

This clonotype was observed many times. V is TRBV10-3 and J is TRBJ1-5; no definite D call. The CDR3 runs 16 residues. The germline V gene has CDR1 ENHRY and CDR2 SYGVKD. V lost 3 bases to trimming and J lost 3 bases, with 15 bases between them. The CDR3 reads CAISERERNANQPQHF. The DNA for the CDR3 is TGTGCCATCAGTGAACGGGAGCGGAACGCCAATCAGCCCCAGCATTTT.

This clonotype was counted many times. It is unclear where the CDR3 begins or ends on the DNA, so no DNA is shown, and the CDR3 is as TCRdb lists it. The V gene is TRBV12-3 or TRBV12-4, the J gene TRBJ2-3; the table's D call, TRBD1, has no DNA check behind it. The CDR3 is made up of 22 amino acids, end residues included. The CDR3 region is CASSRPSLLERDGRGDKDTQYF.

This clonotype was observed at least ten times. The gene calls are TRBV6-5 and TRBJ2-3; possibly TRBD1 for D (7 bases). The V end lost 4 bases, the J end lost 3 bases, and 14 bases lay between the germline ends. This CDR3 comprises 15 residues. CDR1 is MNHEY and CDR2 is SVGAGI in the germline V gene. CDR3 bases: TGTGCCAGCAGTTGGCAGGGGGAGGTGACAGATACGCAGTATTTT. Its protein is CASSWQGEVTDTQYF.